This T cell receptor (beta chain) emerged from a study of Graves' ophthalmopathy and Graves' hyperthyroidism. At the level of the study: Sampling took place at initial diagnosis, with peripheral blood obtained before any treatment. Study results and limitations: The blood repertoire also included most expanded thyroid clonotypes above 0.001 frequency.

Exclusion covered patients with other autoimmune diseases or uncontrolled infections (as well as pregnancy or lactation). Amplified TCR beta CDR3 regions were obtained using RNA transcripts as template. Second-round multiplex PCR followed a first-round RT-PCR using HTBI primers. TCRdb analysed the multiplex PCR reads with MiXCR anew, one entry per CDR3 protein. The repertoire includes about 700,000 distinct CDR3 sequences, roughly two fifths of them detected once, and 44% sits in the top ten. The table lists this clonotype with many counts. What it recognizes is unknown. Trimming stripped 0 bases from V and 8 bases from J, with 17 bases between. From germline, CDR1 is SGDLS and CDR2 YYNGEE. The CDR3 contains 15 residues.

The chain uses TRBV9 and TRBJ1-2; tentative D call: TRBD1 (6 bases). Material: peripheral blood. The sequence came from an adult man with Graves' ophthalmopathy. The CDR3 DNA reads TGTGCCAGCAGCGTAGGGGTAACAGGGACTAAGGGCTACACCTTC. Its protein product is CASSVGVTGTKGYTF.